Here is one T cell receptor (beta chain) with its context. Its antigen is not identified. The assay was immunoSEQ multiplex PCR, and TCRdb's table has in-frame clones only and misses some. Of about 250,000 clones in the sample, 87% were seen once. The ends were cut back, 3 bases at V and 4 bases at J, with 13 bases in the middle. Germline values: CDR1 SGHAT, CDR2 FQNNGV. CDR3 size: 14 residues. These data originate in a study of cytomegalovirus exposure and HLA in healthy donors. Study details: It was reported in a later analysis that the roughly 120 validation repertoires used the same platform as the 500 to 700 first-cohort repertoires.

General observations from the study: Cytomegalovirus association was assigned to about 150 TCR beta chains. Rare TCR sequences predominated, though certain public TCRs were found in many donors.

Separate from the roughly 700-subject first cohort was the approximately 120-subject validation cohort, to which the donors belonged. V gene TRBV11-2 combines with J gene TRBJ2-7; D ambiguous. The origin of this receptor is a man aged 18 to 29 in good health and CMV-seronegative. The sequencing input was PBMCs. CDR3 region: CASSLYAGTYEQYF. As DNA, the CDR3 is TGTGCCAGCAGCTTGTATGCCGGTACGTACGAGCAGTACTTC. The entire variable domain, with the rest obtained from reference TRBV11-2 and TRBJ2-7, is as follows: EAGVAQSPRYKIIEKRQSVAFWCNPISGHATLYWYQQILGQGPKLLIQFQNNGVVDDSQLPKDRFSAERLKGVDSTLKIQPAKLEDSAVYLCASSLYAGTYEQYFGPGTRLTVT.